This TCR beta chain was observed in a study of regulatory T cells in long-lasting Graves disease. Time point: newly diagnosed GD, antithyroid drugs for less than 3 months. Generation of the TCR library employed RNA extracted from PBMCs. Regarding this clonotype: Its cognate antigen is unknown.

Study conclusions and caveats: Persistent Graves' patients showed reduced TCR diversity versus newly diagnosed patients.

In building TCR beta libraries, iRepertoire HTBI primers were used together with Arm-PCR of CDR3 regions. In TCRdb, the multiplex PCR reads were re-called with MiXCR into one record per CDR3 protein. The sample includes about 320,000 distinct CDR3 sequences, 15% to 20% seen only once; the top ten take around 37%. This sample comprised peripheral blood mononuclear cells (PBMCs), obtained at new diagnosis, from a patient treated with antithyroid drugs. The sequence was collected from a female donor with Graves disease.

CDR3 region: CASSMSVWERLATNEKLFF. CDR3 sequence (DNA): TGTGCCAGTAGTATGTCAGTGTGGGAACGTCTTGCAACTAATGAAAAACTGTTTTTT. This chain uses TRBV19 with TRBJ1-4; D is ambiguous. The CDR3 extends over 19 amino acids. The germline V gene encodes CDR1 LNHDA and CDR2 SQIVND (reference sequence). V was clipped by 3 bases and J by 0 bases, with 20 bases between them.